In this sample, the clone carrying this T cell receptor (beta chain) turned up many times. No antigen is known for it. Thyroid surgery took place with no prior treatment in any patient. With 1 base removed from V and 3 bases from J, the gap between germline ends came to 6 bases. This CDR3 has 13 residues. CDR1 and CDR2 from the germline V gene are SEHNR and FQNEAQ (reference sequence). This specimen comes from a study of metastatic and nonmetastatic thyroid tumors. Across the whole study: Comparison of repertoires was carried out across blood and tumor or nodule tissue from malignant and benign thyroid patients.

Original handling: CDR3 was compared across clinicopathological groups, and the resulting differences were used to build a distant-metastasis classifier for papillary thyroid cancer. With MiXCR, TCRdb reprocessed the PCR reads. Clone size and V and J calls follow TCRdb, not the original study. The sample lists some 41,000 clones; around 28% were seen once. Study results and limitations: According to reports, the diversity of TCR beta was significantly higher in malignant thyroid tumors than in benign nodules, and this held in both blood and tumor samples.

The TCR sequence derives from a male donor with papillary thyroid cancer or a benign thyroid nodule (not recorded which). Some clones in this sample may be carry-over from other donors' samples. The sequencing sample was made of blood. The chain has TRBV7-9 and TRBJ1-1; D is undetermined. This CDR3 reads CASSLDGDTEAFF. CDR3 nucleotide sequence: TGTGCCAGCAGCTTAGATGGGGACACTGAAGCTTTCTTT.